This T cell receptor (beta chain) derives from a study of blood T cell repertoires in COVID-19. Overall study: Some COVID-19 samples were acute and others convalescent; all came from the United States, Italy and Spain. The cDNA or gDNA used as material had been derived from T cells, B-cell-depleted T cells, or PBMCs.

In the authors' workflow: By means of reference gene primer amplification, nucleated cell counts were estimated. This table comes from immunoSEQ multiplex PCR, and its TCRdb copy is limited to in-frame clones, with some not included. The D gene and trimming were derived from the DNA, and the V and J assignments and clone size from that table. The table lists about 81,000 clones, around 89% of them singletons. Germline CDR1 is SGHDN and CDR2 is FVKESK. The length of the CDR3 is 18 residues. The J segment lost 1 base and the V segment lost 0 bases, leaving 11 bases of the junction unmatched. The rearrangement uses TRBV14 and TRBJ1-1; 7 bases are shared with TRBD1. This TCR was recovered from a man in his 70s with active or convalescent COVID-19. Sequenced material: peripheral blood. The chain's CDR3 is CASSQDFRGSRGNTEAFF. CDR3 nucleotide sequence: TGTGCCAGCAGCCAAGATTTCAGGGGGAGCCGGGGGAACACTGAAGCTTTCTTT.